Listed here are 8 T cell receptor beta chains from one sample, sequenced in a study of blood T cells in healthy people across ages. A sample-barcoded 5' primer and a J-beta primer mix were used in a second PCR of about 7 to 12 cycles. TCRdb passed the 5' RACE reads through MiXCR, listing each CDR3 protein once. Of roughly 1,100,000 distinct CDR3 sequences in the sample, 20% to 25% were seen once. A further study also used this sample, focusing on T cells of mothers and their children.

The specimen sequenced was blood. These receptor sequences come from a girl between 2 and 10 years old in good health.

This clonotype was seen more than once but under ten times. The chain has TRBV20-1 and TRBJ1-1; weak D call: TRBD1 (5 bases). Looked up from germline, CDR1 is DFQATT and CDR2 is SNEGSKA (reference sequence). CDR3 size: 15 residues. Between the trimmed V and J ends, which lost 5 bases and 5 bases, there was a span of 21 bases. CDR3 sequence: CSALGVQGARTEAFF. CDR3 nucleotides: TGCAGTGCTCTAGGGGTGCAAGGGGCGCGAACTGAAGCTTTCTTT.

This chain joins TRBV7-6 and TRBJ2-1, with 8 nucleotides matching TRBD1. V lost 4 bases and J lost 7; bases outside the gene matches: 6. The CDR3 loop spans 14 amino acids. Germline V CDR1 and CDR2: SGHVS, FNYEAQ. CDR3 residues: CASSWQGAANEQFF. The CDR3 coding sequence is TGTGCCAGCAGCTGGCAGGGGGCGGCTAATGAGCAGTTCTTC.

The sample holds a few counts of this clonotype. The chain links TRBV27 to TRBJ1-2; 9 bases are shared with TRBD1. The V segment lost 5 bases and the J segment 8 bases; nucleotides outside the gene matches: 6. CDR1 is MNHEY, CDR2 SMNVEV, per germline (reference sequence). The CDR3 is made up of 13 amino acids. CDR3 DNA sequence: TGTGCCAGCAGTCCTGGGACAGGGAGGGGCTACACCTTC. Protein sequence: CASSPGTGRGYTF.

On this clonotype itself: This clone may be a read error of a much larger clone one base away. The V call is TRBV28, the J call TRBJ2-7; D is undetermined. Looked up from germline, CDR1 is MDHEN and CDR2 is SYDVKM. The CDR3 sequence is 13 residues long. The CDR3 loop is CAGSLWGQDEQYF. The CDR3 DNA reads TGTGCCGGCAGTTTGTGGGGTCAGGACGAGCAGTACTTC.

The chain uses TRBV3-1 and TRBJ2-1; 11 bases line up with TRBD2. The J segment lost 14 bases and the V segment lost 3 bases, leaving 9 bases of the junction unmatched. The CDR3 consists of 14 residues. Germline loops: CDR1 LGHDT, CDR2 YNNKEL (reference sequence). The DNA for the CDR3 is TGTGCCAGCAGCCATCTGACTAGCGGGATGATAGAGTTCTTC. As protein: CASSHLTSGMIEFF.

CDR3 sequence reads: CASTSEGGSNTGELFF. CDR3 bases: TGTGCCAGCACTTCCGAGGGGGGATCGAACACCGGGGAGCTGTTTTTT. The V gene is TRBV6-5, the J gene TRBJ2-2, with D possibly called TRBD1 or TRBD2 (6 bases each). V dropped 7 bases and J dropped 0 bases, with 15 bases sitting between them. The CDR3 sequence is 16 residues long. Germline-derived CDR1 and CDR2 are MNHEY and SVGAGI.

The chain recombines TRBV29-1 with TRBJ2-7, with D unclear. V was shortened by 4 bases and J by 6 bases, with 7 bases between the two germline ends. There are 10 residues in the CDR3. Germline V lookup: CDR1 SQVTM, CDR2 ANQGSEA. CDR3 protein: CSVVTSEQYF. CDR3 in DNA: TGCAGCGTTGTTACATCCGAGCAGTACTTC.

This clonotype was counted only a few times. The chain employs TRBV4-2 and TRBJ1-4; no firm D call. This CDR3 is 14 amino acids long. V was clipped by 1 base and J by 7 bases, with 10 bases between them. Germline V gene data show CDR1 as LGHNA and CDR2 as YNFKEQ. The CDR3 nucleotides read TGTGCCAGCAGCCAAGGAGGGAATGGTGAAAAACTGTTTTTT. Translated, it gives CASSQGGNGEKLFF.